One and the same sample provided the 15 T cell receptor beta chains below, sequenced in a study of blood T cell repertoires in COVID-19. Sequencing used immunoSEQ multiplex PCR; TCRdb keeps in-frame clones, though not all of them. Among 95,000 to 150,000 clones listed, about nine tenths were seen once. Source material: peripheral blood. The receptor set was obtained from a man aged 40-49 years with acute or convalescent COVID-19.

Only a few counts were recorded for this clone. This chain connects TRBV27 to TRBJ2-7, with 8 bases lining up with TRBD1. V shed 7 bases, J shed 3 bases, and the junction held 5 bases outside the gene matches. The V gene's germline CDR1 is MNHEY and CDR2 SMNVEV (reference sequence). This CDR3 comprises 13 residues. CDR3 in DNA: TGTGCCAGCACCCCAGGACAGGGCTACGAGCAGTACTTC. It codes for CASTPGQGYEQYF.

V is TRBV4-1 and J is TRBJ1-2; 8 bases fit TRBD1. The V gene end was trimmed by 0 bases and the J gene end by 8 bases; junction bases not matched to a gene: 8. Germline CDR1 is MGHRA and CDR2 is YSYEKL. The CDR3 consists of 15 residues. CDR3 nucleotide sequence: TGCGCCAGCAGCCAAGAGGCAGGGGGCTGGGGAGGCTACACCTTC. The encoded protein is CASSQEAGGWGGYTF.

The V call is TRBV18, the J call TRBJ2-1; 7 bases map to TRBD1. Per germline, CDR1 KGHSH and CDR2 LQKENI. CDR3 length equals 16 residues. The junction had 7 bases not matched to a gene; V was cut back by 2 bases and J by 3 bases. In DNA form, the CDR3 reads TGTGCCAGCTCACCAGTAGACAGGGTCGGCTACAATGAGCAGTTCTTC. Residues: CASSPVDRVGYNEQFF.

The CDR3 reads CASRDTGNTEAFF. In nucleotides, the CDR3 is TGTGCCAGCAGGGATACAGGGAACACTGAAGCTTTCTTT. The V gene is TRBV12-3 or TRBV12-4, the J gene TRBJ1-1, with D possibly being TRBD1 (5 bases). The CDR3 is 13 residues long. V dropped 6 bases and J dropped 1 base, with 9 bases sitting between them.

V is TRBV5-1 and J is TRBJ2-3, with 7 bases lining up with TRBD1. The V and J ends lost 0 bases and 4 bases, in that order; junction bases with no gene match: 8. Germline CDR1 is SGHRS and CDR2 is YFSETQ. The CDR3 sequence is 16 residues long. The CDR3 loop is CASSLEASQGADTQYF. The CDR3 bases are TGCGCCAGCAGCTTGGAGGCCAGTCAGGGGGCAGATACGCAGTATTTT.

The V gene is TRBV5-1, the J gene TRBJ2-5; 8 positions agree with TRBD1. CDR1 is SGHRS and CDR2 is YFSETQ in the germline V gene. J lost 5 bases, V lost 9 bases, and 15 bases had no gene match. The CDR3 consists of 15 residues. The CDR3 region is CATGNGQGSEETQYF. CDR3 DNA: TGCGCCACCGGGAACGGACAGGGATCGGAGGAGACCCAGTACTTC.

The chain recombines TRBV19 with TRBJ1-2, with D perhaps matching TRBD1 (5 bases). In germline, CDR1 is LNHDA, CDR2 SQIVND (reference sequence). The CDR3 is 14 residues long. V lost 6 bases, J lost 4 bases, and 15 bases lay in between. CDR3 nucleotides: TGTGCCAGTAGGAGTCAAGGACAAGCCTATGGCTACACCTTC. Translating gives CASRSQGQAYGYTF.

The chain recombines TRBV6-5 with TRBJ1-1; 8 positions agree with TRBD1. The V and J ends lost 4 bases and 6 bases, in that order; junction bases with no gene match: 13. Germline CDR1 reads MNHEY; CDR2 reads SVGAGI. This CDR3 has 16 residues. CDR3 protein: CASSSAGDRMVSEAFF. CDR3 nucleotide sequence: TGTGCCAGCAGTTCCGCGGGGGACAGGATGGTCTCTGAAGCTTTCTTT.

V gene TRBV10-2 combines with J gene TRBJ1-1; D is perhaps TRBD1 (6 bases). Germline lookup yields CDR1 WSHSY and CDR2 SAAADI. The CDR3 runs to 16 residues. Trimming removed 0 bases from V and 0 bases from J, with 11 bases in between. CDR3 nucleotide sequence: TGCGCCAGCAGTGAGTCGACAGGAATGATGAACACTGAAGCTTTCTTT. Translated: CASSESTGMMNTEAFF.

This clone was counted only a few times. J is TRBJ2-2 and V is TRBV5-1, with D possibly TRBD1 on 5 matching bases. This CDR3 contains 15 residues. V lost 4 bases, J lost 4 bases, and 14 bases lay in between. CDR1 SGHRS and CDR2 YFSETQ come from the germline V gene. As DNA, the CDR3 is TGCGCCAGCAGCGTAGACAGTTCTTTCACCGGGGAGCTGTTTTTT. Its protein is CASSVDSSFTGELFF.

V is TRBV19 and J is TRBJ2-7, with 13 bases fitting TRBD2. This CDR3 is built from 15 residues. The ends lost 3 bases at V and 4 bases at J; junction bases unmatched: 3. Germline CDR1 is LNHDA and CDR2 is SQIVND (reference sequence). The CDR3 DNA is TGTGCCAGTAGTATCTCGGGACTAGCGGGGTACGAGCAGTACTTC. Residues: CASSISGLAGYEQYF.

V and J are TRBV5-8 and TRBJ1-5; D not certain. The CDR3 spans 16 residues. Germline V CDR1 and CDR2: SGHTS, YDEGEE. With 6 bases removed from V and 1 base from J, the gap between germline ends came to 17 bases. The CDR3 nucleotides are TGTGCCAGCAACCCGGGGAGGGAGCGGAGCAATCAGCCCCAGCATTTT. Amino acid sequence: CASNPGRERSNQPQHF.

The CDR3 DNA reads as TGTGCCACCAAAGGGCAGGGGGCCCAGCAGCCCCAGCATTTT. Its translation is CATKGQGAQQPQHF. The chain employs TRBV2 and TRBJ1-5, with TRBD1 matching over 8 bases. This CDR3 region has 14 residues. With V trimmed by 10 bases and J by 7 bases, 12 bases remained unmatched. CDR1 SNHLY and CDR2 FYNNEI come from the germline V gene.

The rearrangement uses TRBV5-1 and TRBJ2-1; 9 nucleotides agree with TRBD2. Trimming cost V 4 bases and J 9 bases; bases outside gene matches: 17. Germline CDR1 is SGHRS and CDR2 is YFSETQ. The CDR3 spans 17 residues. In DNA form, the CDR3 reads TGCGCCAGCAGCCCCGAGGGGCGGGAGGGCTTCAGGAGTGAGCAGTTCTTC. This gives the protein CASSPEGREGFRSEQFF.

The J gene is TRBJ1-2, the V gene TRBV19; D perhaps matches TRBD1 (6 bases). The CDR3 has 16 residues. The V end lost 5 bases, the J end lost 4 bases, and 20 bases lay between the germline ends. From germline, CDR1 is LNHDA and CDR2 SQIVND (reference sequence). The CDR3 DNA sequence: TGTGCCAGTAGTGTCGTGACAGGTCTTACTGGCTATGGCTACACCTTC. Its protein product is CASSVVTGLTGYGYTF.